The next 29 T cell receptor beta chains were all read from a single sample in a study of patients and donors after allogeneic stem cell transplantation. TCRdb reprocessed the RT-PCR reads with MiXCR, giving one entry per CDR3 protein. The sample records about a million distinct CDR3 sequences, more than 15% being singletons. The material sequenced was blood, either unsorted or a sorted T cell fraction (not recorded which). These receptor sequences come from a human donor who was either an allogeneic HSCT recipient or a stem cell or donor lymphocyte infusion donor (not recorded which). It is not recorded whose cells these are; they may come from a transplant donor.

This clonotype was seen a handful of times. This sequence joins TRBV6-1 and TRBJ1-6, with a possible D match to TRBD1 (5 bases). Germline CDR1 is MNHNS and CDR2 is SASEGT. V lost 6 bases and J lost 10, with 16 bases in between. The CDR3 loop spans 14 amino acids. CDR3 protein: CASRFTTGASPLHF. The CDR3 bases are TGTGCCAGCAGGTTCACCACAGGCGCATCACCCCTCCACTTT.

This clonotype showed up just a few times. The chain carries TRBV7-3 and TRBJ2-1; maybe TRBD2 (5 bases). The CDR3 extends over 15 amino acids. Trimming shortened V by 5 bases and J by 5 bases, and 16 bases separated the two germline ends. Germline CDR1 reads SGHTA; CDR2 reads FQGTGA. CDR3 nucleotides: TGTGCCAGCAGCACAGACTACTCCCAAAACAATGAGCAGTTCTTC. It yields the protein CASSTDYSQNNEQFF.

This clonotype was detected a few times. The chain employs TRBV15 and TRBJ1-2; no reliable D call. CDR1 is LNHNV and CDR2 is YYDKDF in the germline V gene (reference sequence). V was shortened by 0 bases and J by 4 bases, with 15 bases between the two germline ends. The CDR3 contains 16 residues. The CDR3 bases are TGTGCCACCAGCAGAGATCCAGGTTCTGCGGGCTATGGCTACACCTTC. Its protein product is CATSRDPGSAGYGYTF.

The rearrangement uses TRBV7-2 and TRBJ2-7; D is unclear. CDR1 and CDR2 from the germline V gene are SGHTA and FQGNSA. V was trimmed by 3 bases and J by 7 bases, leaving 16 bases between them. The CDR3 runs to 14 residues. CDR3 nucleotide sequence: TGTGCCAGCAGCTTCATAGGCTTGATGGGGGAGCAGTACTTC. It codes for CASSFIGLMGEQYF.

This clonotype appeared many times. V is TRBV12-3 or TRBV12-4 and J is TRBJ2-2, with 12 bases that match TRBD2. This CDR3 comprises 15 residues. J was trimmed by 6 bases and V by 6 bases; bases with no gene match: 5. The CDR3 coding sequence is TGTGCCAGCAGACCGGGACTAGCGGGCTCCGGGGAGCTGTTTTTT. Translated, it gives CASRPGLAGSGELFF.

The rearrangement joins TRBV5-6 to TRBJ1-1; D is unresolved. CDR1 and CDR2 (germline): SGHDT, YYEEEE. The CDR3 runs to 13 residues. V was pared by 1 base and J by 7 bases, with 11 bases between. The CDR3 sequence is CASSLRRSLEAFF. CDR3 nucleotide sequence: TGTGCCAGCAGCTTGCGACGGAGCCTTGAAGCTTTCTTT. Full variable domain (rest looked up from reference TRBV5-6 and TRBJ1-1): DAGVTQSPTHLIKTRGQQVTLRCSPKSGHDTVSWYQQALGQGPQFIFQYYEEEERQRGNFPDRFSGHQFPNYSSELNVNALLLGDSALYLCASSLRRSLEAFFGQGTRLTVV.

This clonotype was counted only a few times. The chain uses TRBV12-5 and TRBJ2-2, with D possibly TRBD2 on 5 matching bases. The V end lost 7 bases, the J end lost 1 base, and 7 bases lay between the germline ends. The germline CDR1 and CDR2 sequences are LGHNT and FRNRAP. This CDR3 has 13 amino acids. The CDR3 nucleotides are TGTGCTAGTGCCGAGGGGAACACCGGGGAGCTGTTTTTT. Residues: CASAEGNTGELFF.

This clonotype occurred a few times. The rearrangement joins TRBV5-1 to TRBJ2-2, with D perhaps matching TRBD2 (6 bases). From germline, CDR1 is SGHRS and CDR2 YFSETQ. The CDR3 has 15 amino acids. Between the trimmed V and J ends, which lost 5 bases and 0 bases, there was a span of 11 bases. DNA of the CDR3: TGCGCCAGCAGTACGGGACTTTCGAACACCGGGGAGCTGTTTTTT. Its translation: CASSTGLSNTGELFF.

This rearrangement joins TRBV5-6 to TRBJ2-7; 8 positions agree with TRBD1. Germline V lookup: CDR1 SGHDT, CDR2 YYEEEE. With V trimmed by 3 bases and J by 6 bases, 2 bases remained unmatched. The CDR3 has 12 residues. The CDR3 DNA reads TGTGCCAGCAGCTGGACAGGGCTCGAGCAGTACTTC. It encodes CASSWTGLEQYF.

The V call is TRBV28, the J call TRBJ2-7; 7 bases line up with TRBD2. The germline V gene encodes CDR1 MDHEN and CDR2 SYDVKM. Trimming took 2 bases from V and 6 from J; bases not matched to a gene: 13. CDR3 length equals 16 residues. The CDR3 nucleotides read TGTGCCAGCAGTTTACTCGCTAGCGGATGGATACGCGAGCAGTACTTC. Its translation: CASSLLASGWIREQYF.

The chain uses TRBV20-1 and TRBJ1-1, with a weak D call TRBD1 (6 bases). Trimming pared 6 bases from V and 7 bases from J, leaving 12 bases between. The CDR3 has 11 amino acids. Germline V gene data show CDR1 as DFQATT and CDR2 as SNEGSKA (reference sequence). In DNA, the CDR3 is TGCAGTGCCACAGGGAGGGATGAAGCTTTCTTT. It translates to CSATGRDEAFF.

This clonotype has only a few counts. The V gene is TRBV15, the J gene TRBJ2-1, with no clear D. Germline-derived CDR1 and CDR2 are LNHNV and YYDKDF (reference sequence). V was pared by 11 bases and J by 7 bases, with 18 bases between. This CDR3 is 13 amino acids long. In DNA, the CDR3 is TGTGCCCGACCACAGAGGAAAAAAAATGAGCAGTTCTTC. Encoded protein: CARPQRKKNEQFF.

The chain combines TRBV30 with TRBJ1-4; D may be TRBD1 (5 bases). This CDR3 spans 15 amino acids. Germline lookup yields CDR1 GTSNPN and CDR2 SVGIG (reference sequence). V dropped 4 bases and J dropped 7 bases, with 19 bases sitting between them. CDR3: CAWTSRGERSEKLFF. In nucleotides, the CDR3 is TGTGCCTGGACTAGCCGGGGGGAGAGGAGTGAAAAACTGTTTTTT.

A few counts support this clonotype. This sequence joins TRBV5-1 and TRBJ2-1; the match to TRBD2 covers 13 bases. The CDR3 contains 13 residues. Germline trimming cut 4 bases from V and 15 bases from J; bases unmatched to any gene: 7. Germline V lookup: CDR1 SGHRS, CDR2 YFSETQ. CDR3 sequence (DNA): TGCGCCAGCAGCACAGGACTAGCGGGAGTTCCGTTCTTC. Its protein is CASSTGLAGVPFF.

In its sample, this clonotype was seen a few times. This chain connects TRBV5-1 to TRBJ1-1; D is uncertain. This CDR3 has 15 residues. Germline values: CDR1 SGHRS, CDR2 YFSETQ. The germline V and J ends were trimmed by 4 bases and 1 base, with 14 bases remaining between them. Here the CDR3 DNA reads TGCGCCAGCAGCCCCGCCCCGGGCTCGAACACTGAAGCTTTCTTT. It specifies CASSPAPGSNTEAFF.

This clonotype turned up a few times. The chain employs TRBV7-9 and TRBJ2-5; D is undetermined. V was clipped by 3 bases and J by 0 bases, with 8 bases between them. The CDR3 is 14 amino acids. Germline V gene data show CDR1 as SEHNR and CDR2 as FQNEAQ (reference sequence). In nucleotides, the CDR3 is TGTGCCAGCAGCTTTCTAAGGGACCAAGAGACCCAGTACTTC. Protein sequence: CASSFLRDQETQYF. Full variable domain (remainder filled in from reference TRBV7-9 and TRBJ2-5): DTGVSQNPRHKITKRGQNVTFRCDPISEHNRLYWYRQTLGQGPEFLTYFQNEAQLEKSRLLSDRFSAERPKGSFSTLEIQRTEQGDSAMYLCASSFLRDQETQYFGPGTRLLVL.

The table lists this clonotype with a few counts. This chain's CDR3 is CASSLVGGTYNEQFF. The CDR3 DNA follows: TGTGCCAGCAGTTTAGTTGGCGGTACCTACAATGAGCAGTTCTTC. The chain joins TRBV12-3 or TRBV12-4 to TRBJ2-1; D uncertain. The CDR3 consists of 15 residues. The ends were cut back, 1 base at V and 2 bases at J, with 9 bases in the middle.

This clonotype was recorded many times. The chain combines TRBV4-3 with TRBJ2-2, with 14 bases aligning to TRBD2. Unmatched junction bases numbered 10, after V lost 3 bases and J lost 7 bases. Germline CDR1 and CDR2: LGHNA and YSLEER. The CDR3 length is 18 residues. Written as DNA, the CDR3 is TGCGCCAGCAGCCATGTTCCGGGACTAGCGGGGGAGGACGGGGAGCTGTTTTTT. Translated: CASSHVPGLAGEDGELFF.

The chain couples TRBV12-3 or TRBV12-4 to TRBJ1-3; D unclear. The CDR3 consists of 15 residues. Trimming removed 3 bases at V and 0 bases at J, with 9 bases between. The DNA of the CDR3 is TGTGCCAGCAGTTTTAGGGCAACCTCTGGAAACACCATATATTTT. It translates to CASSFRATSGNTIYF.

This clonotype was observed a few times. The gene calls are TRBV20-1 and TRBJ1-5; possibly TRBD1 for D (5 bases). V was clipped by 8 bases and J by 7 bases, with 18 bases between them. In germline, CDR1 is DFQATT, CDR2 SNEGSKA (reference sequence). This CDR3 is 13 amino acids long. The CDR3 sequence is CSNRRGEGQPQHF. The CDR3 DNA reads TGCAGTAATAGGAGGGGCGAGGGCCAGCCCCAGCATTTT.

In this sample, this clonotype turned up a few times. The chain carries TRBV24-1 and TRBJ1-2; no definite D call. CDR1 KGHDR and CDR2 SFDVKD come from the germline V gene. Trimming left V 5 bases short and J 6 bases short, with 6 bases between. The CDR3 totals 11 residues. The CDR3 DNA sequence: TGTGCCACCAGTGTCGGTGATGGCTACACCTTC. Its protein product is CATSVGDGYTF.

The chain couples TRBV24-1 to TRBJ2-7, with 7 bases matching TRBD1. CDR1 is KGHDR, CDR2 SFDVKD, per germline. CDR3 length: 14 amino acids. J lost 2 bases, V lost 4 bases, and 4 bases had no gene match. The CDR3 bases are TGTGCCACCAGTGAACCGGGACAGCCCTACGAGCAGTACTTC. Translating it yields CATSEPGQPYEQYF.

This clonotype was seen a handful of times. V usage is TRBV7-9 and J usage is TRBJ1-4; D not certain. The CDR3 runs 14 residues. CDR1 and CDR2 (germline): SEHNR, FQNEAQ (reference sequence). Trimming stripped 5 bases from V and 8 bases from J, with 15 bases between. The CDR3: CASSATTPSEKLFF. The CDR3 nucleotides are TGTGCCAGCAGCGCAACGACTCCCAGCGAAAAACTGTTTTTT.

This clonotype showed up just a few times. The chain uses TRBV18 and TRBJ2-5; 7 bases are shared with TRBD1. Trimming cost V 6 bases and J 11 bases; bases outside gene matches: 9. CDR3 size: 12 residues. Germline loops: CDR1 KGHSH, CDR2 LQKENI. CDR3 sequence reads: CASSGDSLPQYF. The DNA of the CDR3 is TGTGCCAGCTCGGGGGACAGCCTCCCACAGTACTTC. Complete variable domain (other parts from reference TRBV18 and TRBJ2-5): NAGVMQNPRHLVRRRGQEARLRCSPMKGHSHVYWYRQLPEEGLKFMVYLQKENIIDESGMPKERFSAEFPKEGPSILRIQQVVRGDSAAYFCASSGDSLPQYFGPGTRLLVL.

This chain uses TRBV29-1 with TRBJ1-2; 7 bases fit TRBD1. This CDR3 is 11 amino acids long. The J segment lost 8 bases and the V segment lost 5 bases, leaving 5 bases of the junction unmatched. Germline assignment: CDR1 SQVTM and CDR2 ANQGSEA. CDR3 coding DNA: TGCAGCGTTTCCACAGGGGACGGCTACACCTTC. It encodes CSVSTGDGYTF.

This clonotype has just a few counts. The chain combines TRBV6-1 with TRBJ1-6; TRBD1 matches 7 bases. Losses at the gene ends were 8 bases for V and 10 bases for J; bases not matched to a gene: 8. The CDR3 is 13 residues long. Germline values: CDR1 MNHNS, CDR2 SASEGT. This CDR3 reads CASGQAFGSPLHF. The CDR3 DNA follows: TGTGCCAGCGGACAGGCTTTTGGCTCACCCCTCCACTTT.

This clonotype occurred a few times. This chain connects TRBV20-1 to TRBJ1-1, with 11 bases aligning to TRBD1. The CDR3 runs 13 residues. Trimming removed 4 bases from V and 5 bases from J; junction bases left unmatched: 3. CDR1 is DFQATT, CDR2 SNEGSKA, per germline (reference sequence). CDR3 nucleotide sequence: TGCAGTGCTACCCGGGACAGGGGGACTGAAGCTTTCTTT. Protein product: CSATRDRGTEAFF.

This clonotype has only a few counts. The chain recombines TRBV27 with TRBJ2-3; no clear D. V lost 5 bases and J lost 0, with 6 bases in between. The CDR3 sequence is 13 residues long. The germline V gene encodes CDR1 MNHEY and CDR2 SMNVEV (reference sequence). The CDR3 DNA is TGTGCCAGCAGTCGCAAAAGCACAGATACGCAGTATTTT. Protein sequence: CASSRKSTDTQYF.

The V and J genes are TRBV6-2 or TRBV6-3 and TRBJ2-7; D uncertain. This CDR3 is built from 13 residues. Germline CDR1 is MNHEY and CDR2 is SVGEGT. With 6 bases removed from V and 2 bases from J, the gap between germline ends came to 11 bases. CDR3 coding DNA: TGTGCCAGCAGCGACTTGGCCCCCTACGAGCAGTACTTC. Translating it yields CASSDLAPYEQYF.